Shown below are 11 T cell receptor beta chains from a single sample sequenced in a study of blood T cell repertoires in COVID-19. Some clones are missing from TCRdb's copy, which holds only in-frame ones; the method was immunoSEQ multiplex PCR. The table has about 110,000 clones, around four fifths seen once. The specimen sequenced was peripheral blood. These receptors all come from a woman aged 40-49 years with acute or convalescent COVID-19.

The chain employs TRBV18 and TRBJ2-1; 9 bases line up with TRBD1. This CDR3 region has 15 residues. V shed 2 bases, J shed 8 bases, and the junction held 7 bases outside the gene matches. The germline gives CDR1 KGHSH, CDR2 LQKENI. The CDR3 sequence: CASSPAGTGIYEQFF. The CDR3, as DNA: TGTGCCAGCTCACCAGCCGGGACAGGGATCTATGAGCAGTTCTTC.

The CDR3 sequence: CASSQRGSSYNEQFF. CDR3 nucleotides: TGTGCCAGCAGCCAAAGGGGTAGCTCCTACAATGAGCAGTTCTTC. The V call is TRBV14, the J call TRBJ2-1, with TRBD1 as a possible D gene (5 bases). Per the germline V gene, CDR1 is SGHDN and CDR2 is FVKESK. V dropped 2 bases and J dropped 0 bases, with 8 bases sitting between them. This CDR3 is built from 15 residues.

The V call is TRBV19, the J call TRBJ1-2; the D is unclear. The V end lost 6 bases, the J end lost 0 bases, and 11 bases lay between the germline ends. The germline CDR1 and CDR2 sequences are LNHDA and SQIVND (reference sequence). The CDR3 sequence is 14 residues long. The CDR3 DNA follows: TGTGCCAGTAGCCCTCAGTCGACTAACTATGGCTACACCTTC. It translates to CASSPQSTNYGYTF.

The rearrangement joins TRBV11-2 to TRBJ2-7; 8 nucleotides agree with TRBD1. This CDR3 is 14 amino acids long. Losses at the gene ends were 5 bases for V and 1 base for J; bases not matched to a gene: 4. The germline V gene has CDR1 SGHAT and CDR2 FQNNGV. The CDR3 DNA is TGTGCCAGCAGCCTCGGGACAGGATCCTACGAGCAGTACTTC. Protein: CASSLGTGSYEQYF.

This clone was picked up one time. The chain joins TRBV19 to TRBJ1-5, with D perhaps TRBD1 (5 bases). The V and J ends lost 5 bases and 0 bases respectively, with 8 bases between them. From germline, CDR1 is LNHDA and CDR2 SQIVND (reference sequence). The CDR3 is 14 residues long. This chain's CDR3 is CASSPGDSNQPQHF. The CDR3 nucleotides read TGTGCCAGTAGTCCGGGGGATAGCAATCAGCCCCAGCATTTT.

Only one count was recorded for this clone. The chain has TRBV3-1 (or the pseudogene TRBV3-2) and TRBJ1-3, with TRBD1 identical over 12 bases. Germline lookup yields CDR1 LGHDT and CDR2 YNNKEL (reference sequence). The CDR3 has 15 amino acids. V shed 0 bases and J 8 bases; nucleotides not matched to a gene: 2. CDR3 nucleotide sequence: TGTGCCAGCAGCCAAGATGGGACAGGGGGCCACACCATATATTTT. As protein: CASSQDGTGGHTIYF.

The rearrangement uses TRBV18 and TRBJ2-7, with a tentative D call TRBD1 (6 bases). Germline V gene sequence: CDR1 KGHSH, CDR2 LQKENI. This CDR3 contains 15 residues. Trimming pared 3 bases from V and 0 bases from J, leaving 12 bases between. CDR3: CASSPGAGSSYEQYF. In DNA form, the CDR3 reads TGTGCCAGCTCACCGGGGGCCGGTAGCTCCTACGAGCAGTACTTC.

V gene TRBV6-5 combines with J gene TRBJ1-2; D unresolved. Germline assignment: CDR1 MNHEY and CDR2 SVGAGI. V was trimmed by 5 bases and J by 4 bases, leaving 11 bases between them. The CDR3 is 13 amino acids. CDR3 DNA: TGTGCCAGCAGTCGAGAAAACAGCTATGGCTACACCTTC. Translating it yields CASSRENSYGYTF.

The rearrangement uses TRBV4-2 and TRBJ1-2; D possibly corresponds to TRBD1 (5 bases). The CDR3 sequence is 15 residues long. Germline V gene sequence: CDR1 LGHNA, CDR2 YNFKEQ. Trimming cost V 1 base and J 4 bases, with 13 bases left between them. CDR3 DNA: TGTGCCAGCAGCCAAGGCCCGGGCGGGACCTATGGCTACACCTTC. It yields the protein CASSQGPGGTYGYTF.

This chain joins TRBV19 and TRBJ1-5; TRBD1 agrees at 7 bases. The CDR3 is 15 amino acids. Germline V gene sequence: CDR1 LNHDA, CDR2 SQIVND (reference sequence). The V segment lost 7 bases and the J segment 3 bases; nucleotides outside the gene matches: 9. The CDR3: CASIRTGVVNQPQHF. DNA for the CDR3: TGTGCCAGTATCCGGACAGGCGTAGTCAATCAGCCCCAGCATTTT.

The chain recombines TRBV7-9 with TRBJ2-2; possibly TRBD2 for D (5 bases). Trimming took 8 bases from V and 4 from J, leaving 11 bases between them. The CDR3 loop spans 13 amino acids. CDR1 and CDR2 (germline): SEHNR, FQNEAQ (reference sequence). CDR3 region: CASARGGTGELFF. The CDR3 DNA reads as TGTGCCAGCGCCCGGGGTGGCACCGGGGAGCTGTTTTTT.